The clone carrying this TCR beta chain has a count of ten or more. Its antigen is not identified. This sample was included in a study of CD8 T cells in ankylosing spondylitis. Libraries for TCR beta were made by quantitative 5'-RACE with molecular barcodes. TCRdb reprocessed the 5' RACE reads with MiXCR, giving one entry per CDR3 protein. The table lists about 35,000 distinct CDR3 sequences, under 13% of them singletons. Germline values: CDR1 SGHTA, CDR2 FQGNSA. The V end was cut by 5 bases, the J end by 5 bases, with 12 bases between. The CDR3 consists of 13 residues. General study results and limits: Significantly higher representation of disease-linked clones was reported for matched ankylosing spondylitis synovial fluid.

This clonotype originated in a male donor with ankylosing spondylitis or in good health (not recorded which). The source material was blood, either unsorted or a sorted T cell fraction (not recorded which). The V call is TRBV7-2, the J call TRBJ1-1; weak D call: TRBD1 (5 bases). CDR3 region: CASSVARGTEAFF. In nucleotides, the CDR3 is TGTGCCAGCAGCGTCGCGCGGGGGACTGAAGCTTTCTTT.